The entry that follows covers one TCR beta chain sequence. Its target is unknown. V was shortened by 4 bases and J by 0 bases, with 7 bases between the two germline ends. This CDR3 spans 14 amino acids. Per germline, CDR1 KGHSH and CDR2 LQKENI. The data originate from a study of memory CD4+ T cells and cytomegalovirus serostatus. In the authors' workflow: After removing out-of-frame reads, 2 million to 2.5 million distinct TCRbeta sequences remained. Some clones are missing from TCRdb's copy, which holds only in-frame ones; the method was immunoSEQ multiplex PCR. V and J calls and clone size are given by that table; D and trimming were obtained from the DNA. The sample carries about 52,000 clones, 65% to 85% recorded once. The sort gate was single viable CD3+CD4+CD8-CD45RO+ cells for memory CD4+ T cells. Findings of the study overall: Suggested: most of the CMV-linked TCR signature lies in CD4+ memory cells. Median bootstrapped AUC for CMV status was approximately 0.94 originally, about 0.9 US-trained. About 40% of the roughly 160 known CMV-associated TCRbeta sequences appeared in CD4+ memory.

Sequencing was carried out using memory CD4+ T cells from blood. This clonotype was obtained from an adult in good health and CMV-seropositive. The V call is TRBV18, the J call TRBJ1-5; no firm D call. This CDR3 reads CASSQGNSNQPQHF. DNA for the CDR3: TGTGCCAGCTCACAGGGAAATAGCAATCAGCCCCAGCATTTT.